These T cell receptor beta chains were read from a single sample in a study of CD8 T cells in Susac syndrome. TCRdb re-called the immunoSEQ multiplex PCR reads through MiXCR, storing one row per CDR3 protein. The table shows about 160,000 distinct CDR3 sequences, with about 90% occurring only once. The sample was CD4+ T cells from PBMCs. These receptors were collected from a human donor in good health. Both conserved end residues are part of each CDR3. Fields, in order: J gene, V gene, D gene, clone size, CDR3 protein, CDR3 DNA. The D gene is left open where the match is weak. Only some rows state a clone size, as once, few, many or a class for expanded clones.

J gene: TRBJ2-3; V gene: TRBV6-5; D gene: TRBD2; clone size: few; CDR3 protein: CASSLTSGGGTDTQYF; CDR3 DNA: TGTGCCAGCAGCCTTACTAGCGGGGGGGGCACAGATACGCAGTATTTT
J gene: TRBJ1-1; V gene: TRBV7-8; D gene: .; clone size: .; CDR3 protein: CASSSIVPQTMNTEAFF; CDR3 DNA: TGTGCCAGCAGCTCTATTGTACCACAGACAATGAACACTGAAGCTTTCTTT
J gene: TRBJ1-4; V gene: TRBV19; D gene: .; clone size: .; CDR3 protein: CASNPASREKLFF; CDR3 DNA: TGTGCCAGTAATCCGGCCTCCCGTGAAAAACTGTTTTTT
J gene: TRBJ2-5; V gene: TRBV12-3/TRBV12-4; D gene: .; clone size: .; CDR3 protein: CASSFGRGETQYF; CDR3 DNA: TGTGCCAGCAGTTTTGGACGAGGAGAGACCCAGTACTTC
J gene: TRBJ2-3; V gene: TRBV5-5; D gene: .; clone size: .; CDR3 protein: CASSLGGQTDTQYF; CDR3 DNA: TGTGCCAGCAGCTTAGGAGGCCAAACAGATACGCAGTATTTT
J gene: TRBJ1-2; V gene: TRBV29-1; D gene: TRBD1; clone size: .; CDR3 protein: CSVGGDRGDYGYTF; CDR3 DNA: TGCAGCGTTGGGGGGGACAGGGGGGACTATGGCTACACCTTC
J gene: TRBJ2-3; V gene: TRBV20-1; D gene: .; clone size: .; CDR3 protein: CSAGTGSDTQYF; CDR3 DNA: TGCAGTGCGGGAACAGGGTCAGATACGCAGTATTTT
J gene: TRBJ1-1; V gene: TRBV2; D gene: .; clone size: .; CDR3 protein: CASMPVIHTEAFF; CDR3 DNA: TGTGCCAGCATGCCCGTAATTCACACTGAAGCTTTCTTT
J gene: TRBJ2-5; V gene: TRBV6-6; D gene: .; clone size: .; CDR3 protein: CASSDPARAGETQYF; CDR3 DNA: TGTGCCAGCAGTGATCCGGCGAGGGCGGGAGAGACCCAGTACTTC
J gene: TRBJ2-5; V gene: TRBV20-1; D gene: .; clone size: .; CDR3 protein: CSAPAADQETQYF; CDR3 DNA: TGCAGTGCGCCGGCGGCAGACCAAGAGACCCAGTACTTC
J gene: TRBJ1-1; V gene: TRBV19; D gene: .; clone size: .; CDR3 protein: CASSVRVATEAFF; CDR3 DNA: TGTGCCAGTAGTGTCAGGGTAGCCACTGAAGCTTTCTTT
J gene: TRBJ1-1; V gene: TRBV30; D gene: .; clone size: few; CDR3 protein: CALRIRWGFRNTEAFF; CDR3 DNA: TGTGCCTTACGCATCCGATGGGGGTTCAGGAACACTGAAGCTTTCTTT
J gene: TRBJ2-3; V gene: TRBV19; D gene: .; clone size: .; CDR3 protein: CASTSIQGSTDTQYF; CDR3 DNA: TGTGCCAGTACCTCTATCCAGGGTAGCACAGATACGCAGTATTTT
J gene: TRBJ1-2; V gene: TRBV6-2/TRBV6-3; D gene: .; clone size: .; CDR3 protein: CASSEPKGTGNYGYTF; CDR3 DNA: TGTGCCAGCAGTGAGCCCAAGGGGACCGGCAACTATGGCTACACCTTC
J gene: TRBJ1-2; V gene: TRBV4-1; D gene: .; clone size: .; CDR3 protein: CASSQEQGDHYGYTF; CDR3 DNA: TGCGCCAGCAGCCAAGAACAGGGAGATCACTATGGCTACACCTTC
J gene: TRBJ2-2; V gene: TRBV19; D gene: .; clone size: .; CDR3 protein: CASSIVQTGELFF; CDR3 DNA: TGTGCCAGTAGTATAGTCCAGACCGGGGAGCTGTTTTTT
J gene: TRBJ2-7; V gene: TRBV20-1; D gene: TRBD1; clone size: .; CDR3 protein: CSARDIGDSSFKQYF; CDR3 DNA: TGCAGTGCTAGAGATATCGGGGACAGCTCTTTCAAGCAGTACTTC
J gene: TRBJ2-3; V gene: TRBV29-1; D gene: TRBD1; clone size: .; CDR3 protein: CSVDPQGTGQYF; CDR3 DNA: TGCAGCGTTGACCCACAGGGGACGGGGCAGTATTTT
J gene: TRBJ2-1; V gene: TRBV5-1; D gene: TRBD1; clone size: .; CDR3 protein: CASSMGQGASAYNEQFF; CDR3 DNA: TGCGCCAGCAGCATGGGACAGGGGGCAAGCGCCTACAATGAGCAGTTCTTC
J gene: TRBJ1-4; V gene: TRBV6-5; D gene: .; clone size: .; CDR3 protein: CASSYQMTSNKKLFF; CDR3 DNA: TGTGCCAGCAGTTACCAGATGACGAGTAATAAAAAACTGTTTTTT
J gene: TRBJ2-3; V gene: TRBV6-4; D gene: .; clone size: .; CDR3 protein: CASSREHTDTQYF; CDR3 DNA: TGTGCCAGCAGTCGAGAACACACAGATACGCAGTATTTT
J gene: TRBJ1-3; V gene: TRBV9; D gene: .; clone size: once; CDR3 protein: CASSVEGNTIYF; CDR3 DNA: TGTGCCAGCAGCGTAGAGGGAAACACCATATATTTT
J gene: TRBJ2-3; V gene: TRBV20-1; D gene: .; clone size: .; CDR3 protein: CSAPPSSSTDTQYF; CDR3 DNA: TGCTCCGCTCCACCTTCCTCTAGCACAGATACGCAGTATTTT
J gene: TRBJ2-7; V gene: TRBV20-1; D gene: TRBD2; clone size: .; CDR3 protein: CSVPASGSLEASYEQYF; CDR3 DNA: TGCAGTGTCCCCGCTAGCGGGAGCCTAGAGGCTTCCTACGAGCAGTACTTC
J gene: TRBJ2-7; V gene: TRBV4-3; D gene: TRBD2; clone size: .; CDR3 protein: CASSRDSGGAEEQYF; CDR3 DNA: TGCGCCAGCAGTCGGGATAGCGGGGGGGCGGAAGAGCAGTACTTC
J gene: TRBJ1-1; V gene: TRBV13; D gene: TRBD1; clone size: .; CDR3 protein: CASSLTGGSGNTEAFF; CDR3 DNA: TGTGCCAGCAGCTTGACAGGGGGCAGCGGGAACACTGAAGCTTTCTTT
J gene: TRBJ2-7; V gene: TRBV10-3; D gene: TRBD2; clone size: once; CDR3 protein: CAISGVRAGGEEQYF; CDR3 DNA: TGTGCCATCAGTGGGGTACGGGCGGGAGGCGAGGAGCAGTACTTC
J gene: TRBJ2-5; V gene: TRBV29-1; D gene: TRBD1; clone size: .; CDR3 protein: CSVEEGGRGHITETQYF; CDR3 DNA: TGCAGCGTTGAAGAGGGGGGCAGGGGGCACATAACAGAGACCCAGTACTTC
J gene: TRBJ1-4; V gene: TRBV28; D gene: TRBD1; clone size: .; CDR3 protein: CASSSQQGGEKLFF; CDR3 DNA: TGTGCCAGCAGTTCACAACAGGGGGGTGAAAAACTGTTTTTT
J gene: TRBJ1-2; V gene: TRBV30; D gene: .; clone size: .; CDR3 protein: CAWSVGGHGYTF; CDR3 DNA: TGTGCCTGGAGTGTAGGCGGGCACGGCTACACCTTC
J gene: TRBJ1-2; V gene: TRBV20-1; D gene: .; clone size: .; CDR3 protein: CSAVQTNYGYTF; CDR3 DNA: TGCAGTGCTGTACAGACCAACTATGGCTACACCTTC
J gene: TRBJ2-5; V gene: TRBV5-1; D gene: .; clone size: .; CDR3 protein: CASSLGRGAKTQYF; CDR3 DNA: TGCGCCAGCAGCTTGGGTCGCGGGGCGAAGACCCAGTACTTC
J gene: TRBJ1-2; V gene: TRBV6-6; D gene: TRBD1; clone size: .; CDR3 protein: CASSLFGQGIGGYTF; CDR3 DNA: TGTGCCAGCAGTTTATTTGGACAGGGGATTGGTGGCTACACCTTC
J gene: TRBJ2-3; V gene: TRBV18; D gene: TRBD2; clone size: .; CDR3 protein: CASSPPGTSGTDTQYF; CDR3 DNA: TGTGCCAGCTCACCCCCCGGGACTAGCGGCACAGATACGCAGTATTTT
J gene: TRBJ1-1; V gene: TRBV5-1; D gene: .; clone size: .; CDR3 protein: CASSLGDRNTEAFF; CDR3 DNA: TGCGCCAGCAGCTTGGGGGACCGAAACACTGAAGCTTTCTTT
J gene: TRBJ1-4; V gene: TRBV5-1; D gene: .; clone size: once; CDR3 protein: CASSSQQATNEKLFF; CDR3 DNA: TGCGCCAGCAGCTCGCAACAGGCAACTAATGAAAAACTGTTTTTT
J gene: TRBJ1-6; V gene: TRBV25-1; D gene: TRBD1; clone size: .; CDR3 protein: CASSGTGGGKNSPLHF; CDR3 DNA: TGTGCCAGCAGTGGGACAGGGGGCGGCAAGAATTCACCCCTCCACTTT
J gene: TRBJ2-1; V gene: TRBV9; D gene: .; clone size: .; CDR3 protein: CASSVAGRVDEQFF; CDR3 DNA: TGTGCCAGCAGCGTAGCGGGACGGGTCGATGAGCAGTTCTTC
J gene: TRBJ2-3; V gene: TRBV3-1; D gene: .; clone size: .; CDR3 protein: CASSQDRTQYF; CDR3 DNA: TGTGCCAGCAGCCAAGATAGGACGCAGTATTTT
J gene: TRBJ1-1; V gene: TRBV28; D gene: TRBD1; clone size: .; CDR3 protein: CASSLVSGQMNTEAFF; CDR3 DNA: TGTGCCAGCAGTTTGGTGTCGGGACAGATGAACACTGAAGCTTTCTTT
J gene: TRBJ1-2; V gene: TRBV4-3; D gene: .; clone size: .; CDR3 protein: CASSQDWGVGYGYTF; CDR3 DNA: TGCGCCAGCAGCCAAGATTGGGGTGTAGGCTATGGCTACACCTTC
J gene: TRBJ2-3; V gene: TRBV9; D gene: .; clone size: .; CDR3 protein: CASSVTETDTQYF; CDR3 DNA: TGTGCCAGCAGCGTGACAGAAACAGATACGCAGTATTTT
J gene: TRBJ2-7; V gene: TRBV5-6; D gene: TRBD2; clone size: .; CDR3 protein: CASSPTSGRRAVVQYF; CDR3 DNA: TGTGCCAGCAGCCCAACTAGCGGGAGGCGCGCGGTAGTGCAGTACTTC
J gene: TRBJ2-1; V gene: TRBV4-1; D gene: .; clone size: .; CDR3 protein: CASSQAAFGTNEQFF; CDR3 DNA: TGCGCCAGCAGCCAGGCAGCCTTTGGCACCAATGAGCAGTTCTTC
J gene: TRBJ2-7; V gene: TRBV7-2; D gene: TRBD1; clone size: .; CDR3 protein: CASSTTGQGLYEQYF; CDR3 DNA: TGTGCCAGCAGCACTACGGGACAGGGGCTGTACGAGCAGTACTTC
J gene: TRBJ2-4; V gene: TRBV4-1; D gene: .; clone size: .; CDR3 protein: CASSQVAGENIQYF; CDR3 DNA: TGCGCCAGCAGCCAAGTCGCGGGCGAAAACATTCAGTACTTC
J gene: TRBJ2-7; V gene: TRBV6-1; D gene: .; clone size: .; CDR3 protein: CASIGDGTNEQYF; CDR3 DNA: TGTGCCAGCATTGGGGACGGCACTAACGAGCAGTACTTC
J gene: TRBJ2-2; V gene: TRBV3-1; D gene: .; clone size: .; CDR3 protein: CASSQAGLNTGELFF; CDR3 DNA: TGTGCCAGCAGCCAGGCGGGCCTGAACACCGGGGAGCTGTTTTTT
J gene: TRBJ2-7; V gene: TRBV7-9; D gene: .; clone size: .; CDR3 protein: CASSFGGQRYEQYF; CDR3 DNA: TGTGCCAGCAGCTTTGGGGGGCAAAGGTACGAGCAGTACTTC
J gene: TRBJ1-2; V gene: TRBV6-5; D gene: TRBD1; clone size: .; CDR3 protein: CASSYSGLNRGGYGYTF; CDR3 DNA: TGTGCCAGCAGTTACTCGGGTCTCAACAGGGGCGGCTATGGCTACACCTTC
J gene: TRBJ2-3; V gene: TRBV20-1; D gene: TRBD2; clone size: .; CDR3 protein: CSATQLAGDTDTQYF; CDR3 DNA: TGCAGTGCTACTCAACTAGCGGGGGACACAGATACGCAGTATTTT
J gene: TRBJ2-2; V gene: TRBV20-1; D gene: .; clone size: .; CDR3 protein: CSARSPGGTGELFF; CDR3 DNA: TGCAGTGCCCGTTCCCCGGGTGGGACCGGGGAGCTGTTTTTT
J gene: TRBJ1-6; V gene: TRBV7-2; D gene: .; clone size: .; CDR3 protein: CASSLPKPKSPLHF; CDR3 DNA: TGTGCCAGCAGCCTCCCCAAGCCCAAGTCACCCCTCCACTTT
J gene: TRBJ1-6; V gene: TRBV6-2/TRBV6-3; D gene: .; clone size: .; CDR3 protein: CASSYLPEAGNSPLHF; CDR3 DNA: TGTGCCAGCAGTTACCTCCCAGAAGCCGGTAATTCACCCCTCCACTTT
J gene: TRBJ2-7; V gene: TRBV5-6; D gene: .; clone size: .; CDR3 protein: CASSLIHREQYF; CDR3 DNA: TGTGCCAGCAGCTTGATACATCGCGAGCAGTACTTC
J gene: TRBJ2-5; V gene: TRBV28; D gene: .; clone size: .; CDR3 protein: CASSLSRRGETQYF; CDR3 DNA: TGTGCCAGCAGTTTATCCCGCCGGGGAGAGACCCAGTACTTC
J gene: TRBJ2-5; V gene: TRBV9; D gene: .; clone size: .; CDR3 protein: CASSDLLDQPETQYF; CDR3 DNA: TGTGCCAGCAGCGACCTACTGGATCAGCCGGAGACCCAGTACTTC